These T cell receptor beta chains were read from a single sample in a study of T-cell memory formation after mild COVID-19. Each CDR3 protein gets one entry after TCRdb re-called the 5' RACE reads with MiXCR. The sample lists some 440,000 distinct CDR3 sequences, approximately 25% occurring once. Input material: PBMCs or a T cell subset sorted from them (not recorded which). These TCRs come from an adult woman who had mild COVID-19 (a few samples of this study predate the infection). Cell type and time point are not known. CDR3s include the opening cysteine and the closing phenylalanine or tryptophan. A D gene is named only where the DNA matches it firmly. The size entry is marked missing in some rows and otherwise reads once, few, many or a size class.

NA,TRBJ2-1,TRBD1,TRBV9,TGTGCCAGCAACGATAACAGGGGGAATGAGCAGTTCTTC,CASNDNRGNEQFF
NA,TRBJ2-7,TRBD2,TRBV5-6,TGTGCCAGCAGCCTACCGGGACTAGCGGGAGGTCTCTCCTACGAGCAGTACTTC,CASSLPGLAGGLSYEQYF
once,TRBJ1-6,NA,TRBV18,TGTGCCAGCTCACCAGACATTTCTAATTCACCCCTCCACTTT,CASSPDISNSPLHF
NA,TRBJ1-2,TRBD1,TRBV19,TGTGCCAGTATGAAGGACAGGGGGCAGACCTATGGCTACACCTTC,CASMKDRGQTYGYTF
few,TRBJ2-1,NA,TRBV6-2/TRBV6-3,TGTGCCAGCATAGGCGAGTCCTACAATGAGCAGTTCTTC,CASIGESYNEQFF
NA,TRBJ2-7,TRBD2,TRBV4-3,TGCGCCAGCAGCCAAGTGGTGACTAGCGTTTCCGAGCAGTACTTC,CASSQVVTSVSEQYF
many,TRBJ2-2,NA,TRBV9,TGTGCCAGCAGCGTAGATCCGGGGGTGGTCACCGGGGAGCTGTTTTTT,CASSVDPGVVTGELFF
few,TRBJ1-3,TRBD1,TRBV12-3/TRBV12-4,TGTGCCAGCACCGAGGACAGGGCCGTAGGAAACACCATATATTTT,CASTEDRAVGNTIYF
few,TRBJ1-2,NA,TRBV6-5,TGTGCCAGCGGCGAGAACATGGTTAACTATGGCTACACCTTC,CASGENMVNYGYTF
NA,TRBJ2-3,TRBD2,TRBV7-3,TGTGCCAGCAGCTCGACTAGCGGGGGTGTGGATACGCAGTATTTT,CASSSTSGGVDTQYF
NA,TRBJ2-7,TRBD1,TRBV15,TGTGCCACCAGCGGACGGGGACAGGGTTTTGAGCAGTACTTC,CATSGRGQGFEQYF
NA,TRBJ1-3,NA,TRBV12-3/TRBV12-4,TGTGCCAGCAGTTTAGTATCTGTGTATTCCTACTCTGGAAACACCATATATTTT,CASSLVSVYSYSGNTIYF
NA,TRBJ1-1,TRBD1,TRBV5-1,TGCGCCAGCAGCCCGGGACAGGGAGGGGGCACTGAAGCTTTCTTT,CASSPGQGGGTEAFF
NA,TRBJ2-2,NA,TRBV2,TGTGCCAGCAGTCTTAGTTTTTCCGGGGAGCTGTTTTTT,CASSLSFSGELFF
NA,TRBJ2-5,TRBD2,TRBV24-1,TGTGCCACCAGTGACGCGACTAGCAGAGAAGAGACCCAGTACTTC,CATSDATSREETQYF
few,TRBJ2-7,TRBD1,TRBV12-3/TRBV12-4,TGTGCCAGCACCAAAACAGGGGGTTCTGTTTACGAGCAGTACTTC,CASTKTGGSVYEQYF
few,TRBJ2-2,TRBD1,TRBV15,TGTGCCACAGAACCGGGACAGGTGAACACCGGGGAGCTGTTTTTT,CATEPGQVNTGELFF
few,TRBJ2-5,NA,TRBV4-3,TGCGCCAGCAGCCAAGACGGCAGCCCCAAAGAGACCCAGTACTTC,CASSQDGSPKETQYF
NA,TRBJ2-7,NA,TRBV5-1,TGCGCCAGCAGCTCGGTTGGGGCCTACGAGCAGTACTTC,CASSSVGAYEQYF
few,TRBJ2-3,TRBD1,TRBV12-3/TRBV12-4,TGTGCCAGCAGTACTTACGGGACAGGGTTGAAAGATACGCAGTATTTT,CASSTYGTGLKDTQYF
few,TRBJ2-5,TRBD1,TRBV11-2,TGTGCCAGCAGCTTGGGACAGGGGTTAGGGGGAGAGACCCAGTACTTC,CASSLGQGLGGETQYF
few,TRBJ2-1,NA,TRBV20-1,TGCAGTGCTAGGCGGGACAATGAGCAGTTCTTC,CSARRDNEQFF
NA,TRBJ1-2,NA,TRBV19,TGTGCCAGTAGTATGCCCGGGGTCTATGGCTACACCTTC,CASSMPGVYGYTF
NA,TRBJ2-7,NA,TRBV12-3/TRBV12-4,TGTGCCAGCAGTAAAGAACAGCGCTACGAGCAGTACTTC,CASSKEQRYEQYF
NA,TRBJ2-7,NA,TRBV27,TGTGCCAGCAGTTTAGGGCCCGCCTGGCTAACCTACGAGCAGTACTTC,CASSLGPAWLTYEQYF
few,TRBJ2-1,TRBD2,TRBV12-3/TRBV12-4,TGTGCCAGCAGTTGGACTAGCGGGAACGATGAGCAGTTCTTC,CASSWTSGNDEQFF
NA,TRBJ2-1,TRBD2,TRBV6-5,TGTGCCAGCAGACGAACGCGGGAGGGCCGTCACAATGAGCAGTTCTTC,CASRRTREGRHNEQFF
few,TRBJ2-3,NA,TRBV30,TGTGCCTGGGCCCCCGCTGCAGATACGCAGTATTTT,CAWAPAADTQYF
NA,TRBJ2-7,TRBD2,TRBV29-1,TGCAGCGTTAGCCTAGCGGGACTTGTGCGCGAGCAGTACTTC,CSVSLAGLVREQYF
NA,TRBJ2-7,TRBD2,TRBV2,TGTGCCAGCAGTGAGGTCGGGACCGGGACTAGCGGCCCACCCTCCTACGAGCAGTACTTC,CASSEVGTGTSGPPSYEQYF
few,TRBJ2-6,NA,TRBV12-3/TRBV12-4,TGTGCCAGCAGTTTATTCAGGTTGGGTGGGGCCAACGTCCTGACTTTC,CASSLFRLGGANVLTF
NA,TRBJ2-3,NA,TRBV12-3/TRBV12-4,TGTGCCAGTGCCCGAGGGCAGATTGTCACAGATACGCAGTATTTT,CASARGQIVTDTQYF
NA,TRBJ2-2,NA,TRBV11-2,TGTGCCAGCAGCCCTCCGGGTCCCCAAGCCGGGGAGCTGTTTTTT,CASSPPGPQAGELFF
NA,TRBJ1-5,TRBD1,TRBV18,TGTGCCAGCTCACCACCCGCCATTACAGGGGTCGGGCAGCCCCAGCATTTT,CASSPPAITGVGQPQHF
few,TRBJ2-1,TRBD2,TRBV5-1,TGCGCCAGCAGCTTAGTTGCGGGGGGCCACAATGAGCAGTTCTTC,CASSLVAGGHNEQFF
many,TRBJ2-3,TRBD2,TRBV11-2,TGTGCCAGCAGCTCGTTAGCGGGGGTGGATACGCAGTATTTT,CASSSLAGVDTQYF
NA,TRBJ2-2,NA,TRBV5-1,TGCGCCAGCAGCTTGGGGTCAGGGGACACCGGGGAGCTGTTTTTT,CASSLGSGDTGELFF
NA,TRBJ2-3,TRBD1,TRBV5-1,TGCGCCAGCAGCCAAGGACAGGGCCAAGGAGATACGCAGTATTTT,CASSQGQGQGDTQYF
few,TRBJ1-1,TRBD1,TRBV6-1,TGTGCCGCAAAACTCAGGGGGCCGAACACTGAAGCTTTCTTT,CAAKLRGPNTEAFF
few,TRBJ2-1,NA,TRBV29-1,TGCAGCGTTGAATTGCGCGGGGCCTCCTACAATGAGCAGTTCTTC,CSVELRGASYNEQFF
few,TRBJ1-5,NA,TRBV12-3/TRBV12-4,TGTGCCAGCAGTCGGGATCGGGGCCAAATTGGCAATCAGCCCCAGCATTTT,CASSRDRGQIGNQPQHF